The 22 T cell receptor beta chains reported below all come from one sample, sequenced in a study of T cell responses to AZD1222 COVID-19 vaccine (dated by TCRdb to the early 2020s). In light of the paper, this sample's time point label describes: baseline before first vaccination. Library generation was performed with the immunoSEQ multiplex PCR assay. TCRdb provides this immuneACCESS table in a form limited to in-frame rearrangements. Some clones are lacking; in checked studies, under half of them reflect an unresolved V gene, and why the rest are absent is not known. The sample contains about 110,000 clones, roughly 84% of them found a single time. The leading ten clones occupy about a sixth of the sample. Sequenced here: peripheral blood, sampled on day 0 of AZD1222 vaccination. These receptors all stem from an adult in good health.

The chain combines TRBV29-1 with TRBJ2-1, with TRBD1 matching 7 bases. Germline trimming cut 6 bases from V and 8 bases from J; bases unmatched to any gene: 7. Looked up from germline, CDR1 is SQVTM and CDR2 is ANQGSEA. This CDR3 has 12 amino acids. CDR3 in DNA: TGCAGCGTACAAGGGGGCACGGATGAGCAGTTCTTC. Residues: CSVQGGTDEQFF.

The chain carries TRBV18 and TRBJ2-7, with TRBD2 identical over 7 bases. The CDR3 runs 15 residues. V was clipped by 0 bases and J by 3 bases; unmatched bases: 5. The V gene's germline CDR1 is KGHSH and CDR2 LQKENI. The CDR3 loop is CASSPPGGKRYEQYF. CDR3 DNA sequence: TGTGCCAGCTCACCACCCGGGGGGAAACGCTACGAGCAGTACTTC. Full variable domain (rest looked up from reference TRBV18 and TRBJ2-7): NAGVMQNPRHLVRRRGQEARLRCSPMKGHSHVYWYRQLPEEGLKFMVYLQKENIIDESGMPKERFSAEFPKEGPSILRIQQVVRGDSAAYFCASSPPGGKRYEQYFGPGTRLTVT.

The chain links TRBV10-3 to TRBJ2-1; 7 positions agree with TRBD1. Germline V CDR1 and CDR2: ENHRY, SYGVKD. There are 16 residues in the CDR3. After removal of 3 bases from V and 3 bases from J, the junction contained 8 bases not matched to a gene. CDR3 bases: TGTGCCATCAGTGATTCGGGGACAGCGATCTACAATGAGCAGTTCTTC. This sequence encodes CAISDSGTAIYNEQFF.

This chain links TRBV18 with TRBJ2-1; TRBD2 agrees at 9 bases. The CDR3 spans 18 residues. Losses at the gene ends were 3 bases for V and 1 base for J; bases not matched to a gene: 10. Germline lookup yields CDR1 KGHSH and CDR2 LQKENI. As DNA, the CDR3 is TGTGCCAGCTCACCTGTTCCCGGACTAGCGCTTTCCTACAATGAGCAGTTCTTC. This translates into CASSPVPGLALSYNEQFF.

This clone was picked up a small number of times. The chain has TRBV5-4 and TRBJ2-1; 8 positions match TRBD2. This CDR3 spans 14 amino acids. V lost 5 bases, J lost 4 bases, and 5 bases stayed unmatched. CDR1 and CDR2 (germline): SGHNT, YYREEE (reference sequence). The CDR3, as DNA: TGTGCCAGCAGACGAGCGGGGGAATACAATGAGCAGTTCTTC. It yields the protein CASRRAGEYNEQFF.

The CDR3 spells CASSVVLNTGELFF. The CDR3 nucleotides read TGTGCCAGCAGCGTAGTCCTGAACACCGGGGAGCTGTTTTTT. V is TRBV9 and J is TRBJ2-2; D not certain. Trimming left V 0 bases short and J 1 base short, with 4 bases between. Germline CDR1 is SGDLS and CDR2 is YYNGEE. The CDR3 consists of 14 residues.

The chain is built from TRBV29-1 and TRBJ2-7; no firm D call. Germline assignment: CDR1 SQVTM and CDR2 ANQGSEA. V gave up 5 bases and J gave up 4 bases, with 12 bases separating them. The CDR3 covers 12 residues. The CDR3: CSVSPDGYEQYV. CDR3 nucleotides: TGCAGCGTTAGTCCTGACGGGTACGAGCAGTACGTC.

The count of this clone is one. This chain links TRBV5-4 with TRBJ2-6; D gene unclear. Trimming took 6 bases from V and 0 from J, leaving 13 bases between them. The CDR3 length is 16 residues. Germline loops: CDR1 SGHNT, CDR2 YYREEE (reference sequence). The CDR3 loop reads CASTPGRTSGANVLTF. The CDR3 region has the DNA TGTGCCAGCACCCCTGGAAGGACCTCTGGGGCCAACGTCCTGACTTTC.

J is TRBJ2-5 and V is TRBV5-1; the match to TRBD2 covers 14 bases. The CDR3 loop spans 17 amino acids. J lost 4 bases, V lost 4 bases, and 9 bases had no gene match. From germline, CDR1 is SGHRS and CDR2 YFSETQ. CDR3 sequence reads: CASSPLRLAGGRETQYF. The CDR3 bases are TGCGCCAGCAGCCCGCTCCGACTAGCGGGAGGGAGAGAGACCCAGTACTTC.

The count of this clone is one. The chain joins TRBV19 to TRBJ2-7, with 13 bases fitting TRBD2. There are 14 residues in the CDR3. CDR1 LNHDA and CDR2 SQIVND come from the germline V gene (reference sequence). With 5 bases clipped from V and 7 bases from J, the junction kept 5 bases outside the gene matches. The DNA of the CDR3 is TGTGCCAGTAGTGGGACTAGCGGGGTCTCAGAGCAGTACTTC. Encoded protein: CASSGTSGVSEQYF. The full variable domain, its missing parts supplied by reference TRBV19 and TRBJ2-7, is DGGITQSPKYLFRKEGQNVTLSCEQNLNHDAMYWYRQDPGQGLRLIYYSQIVNDFQKGDIAEGYSVSREKKESFPLTVTSAQKNPTAFYLCASSGTSGVSEQYFGPGTRLTVT.

This chain connects TRBV7-9 to TRBJ1-1, with 9 nucleotides matching TRBD1. CDR1 and CDR2 from the germline V gene are SEHNR and FQNEAQ (reference sequence). V was pared by 5 bases and J by 0 bases, with 4 bases of the junction left unmatched. The CDR3 length is 15 residues. This CDR3 reads CASSPDRGMNTEAFF. CDR3 sequence (DNA): TGTGCCAGCAGCCCGGACAGGGGCATGAACACTGAAGCTTTCTTT.

This rearrangement joins TRBV5-1 to TRBJ1-5, with D unclear. Germline assignment: CDR1 SGHRS and CDR2 YFSETQ. The V end was cut by 2 bases, the J end by 3 bases, with 12 bases between. The CDR3 runs to 15 residues. This chain's CDR3 is CASSFDGANNQPQHF. The CDR3 DNA follows: TGCGCCAGCAGCTTTGACGGAGCTAACAATCAGCCCCAGCATTTT.

V usage is TRBV19 and J usage is TRBJ1-3, with D possibly being TRBD1 (5 bases). The germline V and J ends were trimmed by 9 bases and 4 bases, with 13 bases remaining between them. The germline V gene encodes CDR1 LNHDA and CDR2 SQIVND (reference sequence). The CDR3 covers 13 residues. This chain's CDR3 is CASKARGGNTIYF. The CDR3 DNA follows: TGTGCCAGCAAGGCACGGGGGGGAAACACCATATATTTT.

The gene calls are TRBV6-2 or TRBV6-3 and TRBJ2-7; TRBD2 matches 8 bases. The trim removed 3 bases at V and 5 bases at J, leaving 18 bases unmatched. Germline loops: CDR1 MNHEY, CDR2 SVGEGT. This CDR3 has 18 residues. For the CDR3, the DNA is TGTGCCAGCAGTTATAAGAGGGGAGCGGGGGCCCTCTTGGACGAGCAGTACTTC. Translated, it gives CASSYKRGAGALLDEQYF.

The rearrangement links TRBV2 to TRBJ2-7; D may be TRBD2 (5 bases). This CDR3 has 12 residues. V lost 11 bases to trimming and J lost 2 bases, with 13 bases between them. Germline loops: CDR1 SNHLY, CDR2 FYNNEI. As DNA, the CDR3 is TGTGCCGCCGGGGTAGGGCCCTACGAGCAGTACGTC. It specifies CAAGVGPYEQYV.

The rearrangement uses TRBV19 and TRBJ1-2, with D unclear. Trimming took 8 bases from V and 5 from J, leaving 15 bases between them. In germline, CDR1 is LNHDA, CDR2 SQIVND (reference sequence). The CDR3 loop spans 13 amino acids. CDR3 bases: TGTGCCAGTGGTCCGGGTAGTCGATATGGCTACACCTTC. Its protein product is CASGPGSRYGYTF.

CDR3: CASTPGGSPLHF. CDR3 nucleotides: TGTGCCAGCACCCCCGGCGGGTCACCCCTCCACTTT. V is TRBV2 and J is TRBJ1-6; D is ambiguous. From germline, CDR1 is SNHLY and CDR2 FYNNEI. The V gene lost 7 bases and the J gene lost 10 bases, with 11 bases spanning the gap. The CDR3 covers 12 residues.

The chain combines TRBV23-1 with TRBJ1-1; a possible D gene is TRBD1 (6 bases). Being an ORF, TRBV23-1 has a function that is uncertain. The CDR3 consists of 17 residues. Trimming stripped 5 bases from V and 8 bases from J, with 27 bases between. CDR3 protein: CASSFWTEKVPRGEAFF. CDR3 sequence (DNA): TGCGCCAGCAGTTTCTGGACAGAAAAAGTTCCTCGGGGCGAAGCTTTCTTT.

This chain links TRBV5-4 with TRBJ2-3, with TRBD2 matching 10 bases. The germline gives CDR1 SGHNT, CDR2 YYREEE (reference sequence). The CDR3 sequence is 16 residues long. With 1 base clipped from V and 1 base from J, the junction kept 3 bases outside the gene matches. The CDR3 here is CASSLWTSGRTDTQYF. CDR3 DNA: TGTGCCAGCAGCTTGTGGACTAGCGGCCGCACAGATACGCAGTATTTT.

This clone has only a few counts. The CDR3 spells CASSERRQGRNQPQHF. For the CDR3, the DNA is TGTGCCAGCAGTGAAAGAAGACAGGGCAGAAATCAGCCCCAGCATTTT. The chain combines TRBV6-1 with TRBJ1-5; TRBD1 matches 7 bases. Looked up from germline, CDR1 is MNHNS and CDR2 is SASEGT. The CDR3 has 16 amino acids. J lost 4 bases, V lost 2 bases, and 8 bases had no gene match.

This chain uses TRBV7-3 with TRBJ2-1; TRBD2 is a possible D gene (5 bases). Trimming took off 1 base at V and 0 bases at J, with 7 bases between the two ends. The V gene's germline CDR1 is SGHTA and CDR2 FQGTGA. CDR3 length: 15 residues. DNA for the CDR3: TGTGCCAGCAGCTTAAGTGGAGGCTCCTACAATGAGCAGTTCTTC. Amino acid sequence: CASSLSGGSYNEQFF.

The chain employs TRBV6-5 and TRBJ1-2, with TRBD1 identical over 7 bases. Trimming removed 7 bases from V and 6 bases from J; junction bases left unmatched: 8. The CDR3 has 13 residues. The V gene's germline CDR1 is MNHEY and CDR2 SVGAGI. The CDR3 loop is CASTGTAVNGYTF. CDR3 sequence (DNA): TGTGCCAGCACCGGGACAGCAGTTAATGGCTACACCTTC.